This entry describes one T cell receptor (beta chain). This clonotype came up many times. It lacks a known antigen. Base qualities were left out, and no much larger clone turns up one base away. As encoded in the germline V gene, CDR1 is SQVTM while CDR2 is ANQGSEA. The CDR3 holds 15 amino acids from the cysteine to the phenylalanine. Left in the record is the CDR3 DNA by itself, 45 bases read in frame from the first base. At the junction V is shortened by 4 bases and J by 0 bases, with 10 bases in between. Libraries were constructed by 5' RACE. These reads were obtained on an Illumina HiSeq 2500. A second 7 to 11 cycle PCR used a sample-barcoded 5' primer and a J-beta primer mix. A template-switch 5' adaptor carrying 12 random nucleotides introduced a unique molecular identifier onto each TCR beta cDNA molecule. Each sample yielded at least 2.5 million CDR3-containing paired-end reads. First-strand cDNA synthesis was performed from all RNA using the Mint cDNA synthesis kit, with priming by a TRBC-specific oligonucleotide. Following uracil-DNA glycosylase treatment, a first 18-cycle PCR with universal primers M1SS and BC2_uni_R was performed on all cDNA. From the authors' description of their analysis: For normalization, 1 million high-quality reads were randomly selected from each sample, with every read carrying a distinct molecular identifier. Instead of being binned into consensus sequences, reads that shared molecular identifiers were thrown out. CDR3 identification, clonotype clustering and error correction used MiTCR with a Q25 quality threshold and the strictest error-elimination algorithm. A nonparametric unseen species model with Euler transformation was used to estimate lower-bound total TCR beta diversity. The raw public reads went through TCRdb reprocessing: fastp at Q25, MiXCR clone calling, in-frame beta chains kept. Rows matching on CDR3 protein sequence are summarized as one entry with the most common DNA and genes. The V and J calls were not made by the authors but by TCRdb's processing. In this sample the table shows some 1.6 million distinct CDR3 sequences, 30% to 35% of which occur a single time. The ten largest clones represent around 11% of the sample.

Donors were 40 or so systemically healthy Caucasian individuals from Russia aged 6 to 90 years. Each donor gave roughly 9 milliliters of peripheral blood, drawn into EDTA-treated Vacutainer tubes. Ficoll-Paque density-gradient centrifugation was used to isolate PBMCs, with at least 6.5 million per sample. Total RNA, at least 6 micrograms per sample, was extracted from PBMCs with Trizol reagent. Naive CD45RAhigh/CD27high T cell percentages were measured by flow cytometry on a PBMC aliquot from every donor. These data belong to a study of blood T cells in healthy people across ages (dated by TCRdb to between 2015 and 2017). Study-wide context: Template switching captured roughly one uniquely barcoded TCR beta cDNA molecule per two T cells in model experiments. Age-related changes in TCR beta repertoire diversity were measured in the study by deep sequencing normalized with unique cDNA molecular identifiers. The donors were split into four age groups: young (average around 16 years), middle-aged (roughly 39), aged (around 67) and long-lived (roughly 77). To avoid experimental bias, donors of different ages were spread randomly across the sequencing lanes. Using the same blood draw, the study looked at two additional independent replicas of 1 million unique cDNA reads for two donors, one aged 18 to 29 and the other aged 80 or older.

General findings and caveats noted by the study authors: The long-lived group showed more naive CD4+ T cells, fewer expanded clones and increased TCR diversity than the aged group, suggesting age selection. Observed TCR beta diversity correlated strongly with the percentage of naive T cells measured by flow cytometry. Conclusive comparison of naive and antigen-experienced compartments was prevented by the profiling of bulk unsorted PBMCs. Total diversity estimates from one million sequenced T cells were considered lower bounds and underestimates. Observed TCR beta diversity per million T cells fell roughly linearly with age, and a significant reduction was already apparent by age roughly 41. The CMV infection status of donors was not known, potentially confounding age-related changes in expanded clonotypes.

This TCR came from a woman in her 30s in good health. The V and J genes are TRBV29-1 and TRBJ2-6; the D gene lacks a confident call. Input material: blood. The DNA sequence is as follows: TGCAGCGTTGCCCTCGTATACTCTGGGGCCAACGTCCTGACTTTC. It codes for CSVALVYSGANVLTF. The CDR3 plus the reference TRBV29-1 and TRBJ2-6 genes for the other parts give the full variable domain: SAVISQKPSRDICQRGTSLTIQCQVDSQVTMMFWYRQQPGQSLTLIATANQGSEATYESGFVIDKFPISRPNLTFSTLTVSNMSPEDSSIYLCSVALVYSGANVLTFGAGSRLTVL.